This TCR beta chain is drawn from a study of technical replicates of blood from four donors. Looked up from germline, CDR1 is SEHNR and CDR2 is FQNEAQ (reference sequence). The CDR3 spans 11 residues. Method: immunoSEQ multiplex PCR; TCRdb's copy keeps in-frame clones and lacks some. Among 65,000 to 95,000 clones listed, roughly 98% were seen once. The receptor was isolated from a human donor in good health. Material: T cells isolated from PBMCs. The chain joins TRBV7-9 to TRBJ2-3, with D unresolved. The CDR3 is CVSQNTDTQYF. CDR3 in DNA: TGTGTCTCACAAAATACAGATACGCAGTATTTT.